What follows are 4 T cell receptor beta chains derived from one specimen sequenced in a study of graft-versus-host responses after intestinal transplantation. Which antigens these TCRs recognize remains unknown. Repertoires were generated with immunoSEQ multiplex PCR, while TCRdb's copy carries only in-frame clones and drops some. Found here are around 110,000 clones, approximately 94% of them singletons; the top ten hold 0.23%. This sample comprised unstimulated CD4+ T cells sorted from spleen or lymph node cells, obtained before transplant. These receptors all stem from a human donor who was the organ donor for an intestinal transplant.

The chain is built from TRBV9 and TRBJ1-3; 7 bases line up with TRBD1. The V gene end was trimmed by 4 bases and the J gene end by 1 base; junction bases not matched to a gene: 5. The length of the CDR3 is 15 residues. Germline V gives CDR1 SGDLS, CDR2 YYNGEE. CDR3 sequence: CASSQRTGSGNTIYF. CDR3 nucleotide sequence: TGTGCCAGCAGCCAGCGGACAGGTTCTGGAAACACCATATATTTT.

This rearrangement joins TRBV29-1 to TRBJ2-7; 7 bases line up with TRBD2. The V gene's germline CDR1 is SQVTM and CDR2 ANQGSEA. J gave up 1 base and V 3 bases, and 12 bases lay outside the gene matches. The CDR3 has 16 residues. CDR3 protein: CSVELKGEGTSYEQYF. As DNA, the CDR3 is TGCAGCGTTGAGCTTAAAGGGGAGGGGACGTCCTACGAGCAGTACTTC.

This chain connects TRBV7-9 to TRBJ1-2; D is possibly TRBD1 (6 bases). V dropped 5 bases and J dropped 8 bases, with 15 bases sitting between them. The CDR3 has 13 amino acids. CDR1 is SEHNR and CDR2 is FQNEAQ in the germline V gene (reference sequence). CDR3 nucleotide sequence: TGTGCCAGCAGCCTCGGCCGGGGGCAGGGCTACACCTTC. Protein sequence: CASSLGRGQGYTF.

V usage is TRBV5-1 and J usage is TRBJ1-2; 8 bases map to TRBD1. This CDR3 spans 14 amino acids. With 4 bases clipped from V and 7 bases from J, the junction kept 9 bases outside the gene matches. Per the germline V gene, CDR1 is SGHRS and CDR2 is YFSETQ. The chain's CDR3 is CASSVEDRAAGYTF. Here the CDR3 DNA reads TGCGCCAGCAGCGTGGAGGACAGGGCGGCTGGCTACACCTTC.